Listed here are 25 T cell receptor beta chains from one sample, sequenced in a study of shared clonotypes between healthy human individuals. Generated by immunoSEQ multiplex PCR, the TCRdb table keeps only in-frame clones and is missing some. The sample carries about 2,200,000 clones, about 93% recorded once. As defined, naive CD8 cells were CD45RO-negative and positively selected for CCR7, with terminally differentiated effector memory CD45RA+ cells excluded. Sequencing was done on a sample of naive CD8+ T cells from PBMCs. The receptors derive from a man aged 18 to 30 in good health. Some clones in this sample may be carry-over from other donors' samples.

V is TRBV15 and J is TRBJ1-4, with a possible D match to TRBD1 (5 bases). Trimming removed 0 bases at V and 8 bases at J, with 13 bases between. The CDR3 extends over 15 amino acids. Germline loops: CDR1 LNHNV, CDR2 YYDKDF (reference sequence). In nucleotides, the CDR3 is TGTGCCACCAGCAGAGACAGGGCTTCTTTCGAAAAACTGTTTTTT. Its protein is CATSRDRASFEKLFF. Looking up the rest from reference TRBV15 and TRBJ1-4 gives the full variable domain: DAMVIQNPRYQVTQFGKPVTLSCSQTLNHNVMYWYQQKSSQAPKLLFHYYDKDFNNEADTPDNFQSRRPNTSFCFLDIRSPGLGDTAMYLCATSRDRASFEKLFFGSGTQLSVL.

V gene TRBV27 combines with J gene TRBJ2-2; TRBD1 agrees at 7 bases. The CDR3 is 15 amino acids. CDR1 and CDR2 (germline): MNHEY, SMNVEV (reference sequence). The V and J ends lost 6 bases and 0 bases, in that order; junction bases with no gene match: 4. The CDR3 protein is CASRDRPPNTGELFF. The CDR3 DNA is TGTGCCAGCAGGGACAGGCCCCCGAACACCGGGGAGCTGTTTTTT.

The gene calls are TRBV11-2 and TRBJ2-1; D gene ambiguous. Per germline, CDR1 SGHAT and CDR2 FQNNGV. Trimming removed 5 bases at V and 2 bases at J, with 13 bases between. This CDR3 is built from 15 residues. The CDR3 loop reads CASSPEGFTYNEQFF. The CDR3 DNA reads as TGTGCCAGCAGCCCCGAAGGCTTTACCTACAATGAGCAGTTCTTC.

The chain is built from TRBV14 and TRBJ2-1, with TRBD2 identical over 12 bases. The CDR3 has 16 residues. The germline gives CDR1 SGHDN, CDR2 FVKESK. Losses at the gene ends were 4 bases for V and 10 bases for J; bases not matched to a gene: 11. The CDR3 reads CASSPQGLAGGSEQFF. In nucleotides, the CDR3 is TGTGCCAGCAGCCCCCAGGGGCTAGCGGGAGGGTCGGAGCAGTTCTTC.

The rearrangement links TRBV9 to TRBJ2-1, with TRBD1 identical over 11 bases. Losses at the gene ends were 0 bases for V and 4 bases for J; bases not matched to a gene: 3. The CDR3 has 16 amino acids. The germline CDR1 and CDR2 sequences are SGDLS and YYNGEE. This CDR3 is CASSVVGTGGYNEQFF. In DNA, the CDR3 is TGTGCCAGCAGCGTAGTTGGGACAGGGGGATACAATGAGCAGTTCTTC.

In nucleotides, the CDR3 is TGTGCCAGCAGCTTAGGGGGGAGGGAAGCGTACTTC. This sequence encodes CASSLGGREAYF. The V and J genes are TRBV11-2 and TRBJ2-7; 7 bases line up with TRBD2. The junction had 6 bases not matched to a gene; V was cut back by 1 base and J by 12 bases. CDR1 is SGHAT, CDR2 FQNNGV, per germline. This CDR3 spans 12 amino acids.

The rearrangement joins TRBV10-1 to TRBJ2-3; 7 bases align to TRBD2. The V gene end was trimmed by 1 base and the J gene end by 6 bases; junction bases not matched to a gene: 7. Germline CDR1 is WNHNN and CDR2 is SYGVQD (reference sequence). This CDR3 has 15 amino acids. CDR3 nucleotide sequence: TGCGCCAGCAGTGAGTTGGGGGAGGGCCATGATACGCAGTATTTT. Translating it yields CASSELGEGHDTQYF.

A single count supports this clone. The gene calls are TRBV7-9 and TRBJ1-5, with TRBD1 as a possible D gene (5 bases). V was pared by 5 bases and J by 4 bases, with 15 bases between. In germline, CDR1 is SEHNR, CDR2 FQNEAQ (reference sequence). CDR3 length: 15 amino acids. The CDR3 nucleotides read TGTGCCAGCAGCCAGGCCGTGGGGGAGAATCAGCCCCAGCATTTT. Encoded protein: CASSQAVGENQPQHF.

The chain couples TRBV19 to TRBJ1-1; 7 positions match TRBD1. Germline CDR1 and CDR2: LNHDA and SQIVND (reference sequence). This CDR3 is built from 13 residues. J lost 4 bases, V lost 6 bases, and 5 bases had no gene match. The CDR3 loop reads CASRTGLVTEAFF. The CDR3 bases are TGTGCCAGTAGGACAGGGTTGGTCACTGAAGCTTTCTTT.

The chain links TRBV13 to TRBJ1-1, with unresolved D. The CDR3 spans 15 residues. Germline loops: CDR1 PRHDT, CDR2 FYEKMQ (reference sequence). V was pared by 4 bases and J by 1 base, with 13 bases between. DNA of the CDR3: TGTGCCAGCAGCTCGCCACTCAGAGGGAACACTGAAGCTTTCTTT. Translating gives CASSSPLRGNTEAFF.

V usage is TRBV7-9 and J usage is TRBJ2-7, with unresolved D. CDR1 SEHNR and CDR2 FQNEAQ come from the germline V gene (reference sequence). The CDR3 is 14 residues long. Trimming shortened V by 6 bases and J by 2 bases, and 14 bases separated the two germline ends. For the CDR3, the DNA is TGTGCCAGCAGTCCGAGTAGGCATCCCTACGAGCAGTACTTC. The encoded protein is CASSPSRHPYEQYF.

The V gene is TRBV29-1, the J gene TRBJ2-7, with D possibly matching TRBD1 (6 bases). The germline gives CDR1 SQVTM, CDR2 ANQGSEA. The V end lost 3 bases, the J end lost 2 bases, and 11 bases lay between the germline ends. The CDR3 spans 13 residues. CDR3 amino acids: CSVETGVPYEQYF. In nucleotides, the CDR3 is TGCAGCGTTGAGACAGGAGTTCCCTACGAGCAGTACTTC.

The chain uses TRBV16 and TRBJ1-5, with a weak D call TRBD1 (6 bases). V lost 5 bases and J 2 bases, leaving 13 bases between the germline ends. Germline V gene lookup returns CDR1 KGHSY and CDR2 FQNENV. The CDR3 totals 15 residues. CDR3 in amino acids: CASSNREPGNQPQHF. Here the CDR3 DNA reads TGTGCCAGCAGCAACAGGGAGCCTGGCAATCAGCCCCAGCATTTT.

This clone was found once. V and J are TRBV6-5 and TRBJ1-1; D is perhaps TRBD1 (6 bases). The germline V gene has CDR1 MNHEY and CDR2 SVGAGI. The CDR3 length is 16 residues. V lost 2 bases, J lost 4 bases, and 17 bases lay in between. Written as DNA, the CDR3 is TGTGCCAGCAGTTACAAACTCCCACAGGGATCCACTGAAGCTTTCTTT. Amino acid sequence: CASSYKLPQGSTEAFF.

The chain recombines TRBV7-3 with TRBJ2-5; 11 bases align to TRBD2. The length of the CDR3 is 17 residues. CDR1 is SGHTA, CDR2 FQGTGA, per germline. J was trimmed by 0 bases and V by 2 bases; bases with no gene match: 5. CDR3 residues: CASSLRPSGGYQETQYF. CDR3 DNA: TGTGCCAGCAGCTTACGCCCTAGCGGGGGGTACCAAGAGACCCAGTACTTC.

This chain joins TRBV4-1 and TRBJ1-1, with TRBD1 as a possible D gene (5 bases). Germline V lookup: CDR1 MGHRA, CDR2 YSYEKL. The CDR3 loop spans 17 amino acids. Trimming removed 8 bases from V and 0 bases from J, with 22 bases in between. The CDR3 reads CASSGRGGMSMNTEAFF. The CDR3, as DNA: TGCGCCAGCTCGGGGCGAGGTGGAATGTCCATGAACACTGAAGCTTTCTTT.

The chain joins TRBV7-2 to TRBJ2-1; D is perhaps TRBD1 or TRBD2 (5 bases each). The ends were cut back, 6 bases at V and 0 bases at J, with 12 bases in the middle. Germline values: CDR1 SGHTA, CDR2 FQGNSA. The CDR3 loop spans 15 amino acids. CDR3 region: CASRQERGSYNEQFF. The CDR3 nucleotides are TGTGCCAGCAGGCAGGAGAGGGGCTCCTACAATGAGCAGTTCTTC.

V gene TRBV7-8 combines with J gene TRBJ2-1; D is uncertain. Trimming shortened V by 5 bases and J by 11 bases, and 13 bases separated the two germline ends. This CDR3 spans 12 amino acids. Germline loops: CDR1 SGHVS, CDR2 FQNEAQ. CDR3 sequence: CASSPLGQKQFF. In DNA form, the CDR3 reads TGTGCCAGCAGCCCCCTCGGGCAGAAGCAGTTCTTC.

The genes are TRBV27 and TRBJ2-1; no clear D gene. The V gene's germline CDR1 is MNHEY and CDR2 SMNVEV (reference sequence). Trimming cost V 5 bases and J 0 bases, with 20 bases left between them. The CDR3 is 18 amino acids. The CDR3 bases are TGTGCCAGCAGTCATATCGAAATCGTAGCAGTCTCCTACAATGAGCAGTTCTTC. Translating it yields CASSHIEIVAVSYNEQFF.

The rearrangement joins TRBV6-5 to TRBJ1-2; 10 nucleotides agree with TRBD1. This CDR3 region has 13 residues. Germline lookup yields CDR1 MNHEY and CDR2 SVGAGI. The ends lost 7 bases at V and 6 bases at J; junction bases unmatched: 5. CDR3 protein: CASTTTGGDGYTF. The CDR3 nucleotides read TGTGCCAGCACCACGACAGGGGGCGATGGCTACACCTTC.

Here the CDR3 DNA reads TGTGCCAGCAGCCTACTTAGTGGGGATGGCTACACCTTC. This translates into CASSLLSGDGYTF. The chain combines TRBV7-9 with TRBJ1-2; the D is unclear. The length of the CDR3 is 13 residues. V lost 5 bases to trimming and J lost 6 bases, with 13 bases between them. The germline CDR1 and CDR2 sequences are SEHNR and FQNEAQ (reference sequence).

The chain is built from TRBV27 and TRBJ2-7; D not resolved. Trimming removed 4 bases at V and 5 bases at J, with 9 bases between. CDR1 and CDR2 (germline): MNHEY, SMNVEV (reference sequence). This CDR3 region has 12 residues. In nucleotides, the CDR3 is TGTGCCAGCAGTTCTAGAACCCACGAGCAGTACTTC. This encodes CASSSRTHEQYF.

V is TRBV4-2 and J is TRBJ1-4; D is undetermined. CDR3 length: 16 residues. Germline V lookup: CDR1 LGHNA, CDR2 YNFKEQ. Trimming pared 3 bases from V and 0 bases from J, leaving 11 bases between. The CDR3 protein is CASSQVVGATNEKLFF. The DNA of the CDR3 is TGTGCCAGCAGCCAGGTCGTCGGCGCAACTAATGAAAAACTGTTTTTT.

The V call is TRBV28, the J call TRBJ2-1, with D perhaps matching TRBD1 (6 bases). The ends were cut back, 7 bases at V and 10 bases at J, with 17 bases in the middle. CDR3 length: 13 amino acids. Germline V gives CDR1 MDHEN, CDR2 SYDVKM. Here the CDR3 reads CASTPRGWVEQFF. The CDR3 DNA sequence: TGTGCCAGCACCCCAAGGGGGTGGGTCGAGCAGTTCTTC. Variable domain in full (rest from reference TRBV28 and TRBJ2-1): DVKVTQSSRYLVKRTGEKVFLECVQDMDHENMFWYRQDPGLGLRLIYFSYDVKMKEKGDIPEGYSVSREKKERFSLILESASTNQTSMYLCASTPRGWVEQFFGPGTRLTVL.

V gene TRBV6-1 combines with J gene TRBJ1-5; D unresolved. With 0 bases removed from V and 3 bases from J, the gap between germline ends came to 21 bases. The CDR3 contains 19 residues. The germline V gene has CDR1 MNHNS and CDR2 SASEGT. CDR3 DNA: TGTGCCAGCAGTGAAGCGCTTCTGGGGAGGGAATGGGCCAATCAGCCCCAGCATTTT. It translates to CASSEALLGREWANQPQHF.